Below, 19 T cell receptor beta chains from the same sample are listed, as sequenced in a study of blood T cell repertoires in COVID-19. The protocol was immunoSEQ multiplex PCR, while the TCRdb copy is restricted to in-frame clones and leaves out a portion. The sample lists about 230,000 clones; 75% to 85% were seen once. Source material: peripheral blood. The origin of the receptors is a woman aged 50 to 65 with acute or convalescent COVID-19.

This chain uses TRBV19 with TRBJ1-5; D is perhaps TRBD1 (6 bases). Germline V gene sequence: CDR1 LNHDA, CDR2 SQIVND (reference sequence). V was trimmed by 10 bases and J by 4 bases, leaving 17 bases between them. The CDR3 extends over 14 amino acids. The CDR3 DNA is TGTGCCACCAATTCGGGACAATGGAATCAGCCCCAGCATTTT. This sequence encodes CATNSGQWNQPQHF.

V and J are TRBV28 and TRBJ1-5; D is uncertain. Germline V gene lookup returns CDR1 MDHEN and CDR2 SYDVKM. This CDR3 spans 12 amino acids. Trimming took off 6 bases at V and 1 base at J, with 4 bases between the two ends. The CDR3 spells CASRRSNQPQHF. CDR3 coding DNA: TGTGCCAGCAGGAGAAGCAATCAGCCCCAGCATTTT.

This chain connects TRBV5-1 to TRBJ2-7; TRBD1 aligns across 9 bases. Trimming removed 0 bases from V and 4 bases from J; junction bases left unmatched: 5. CDR3 length: 15 amino acids. CDR1 and CDR2 from the germline V gene are SGHRS and YFSETQ. CDR3 DNA: TGCGCCAGCAGCTTGGGGACAGGGGAGAGGTACGAGCAGTACTTC. The encoded protein is CASSLGTGERYEQYF.

This chain connects TRBV19 to TRBJ2-6; no definite D call. The CDR3 is made up of 15 amino acids. V lost 3 bases to trimming and J lost 4 bases, with 10 bases between them. Germline V gives CDR1 LNHDA, CDR2 SQIVND (reference sequence). CDR3 bases: TGTGCCAGTAGTATTCCAGGTGCCGGGGCCAACGTCCTGACTTTC. Protein: CASSIPGAGANVLTF.

The CDR3 spells CASGEANTDTQYF. CDR3 coding DNA: TGCGCCAGCGGGGAGGCTAACACAGATACGCAGTATTTT. The chain joins TRBV4-1 to TRBJ2-3; TRBD2 might be the D (6 bases). V was trimmed by 8 bases and J by 2 bases, leaving 11 bases between them. The V gene's germline CDR1 is MGHRA and CDR2 YSYEKL. CDR3 length equals 13 residues.

The chain couples TRBV2 to TRBJ2-1; 10 bases align to TRBD2. Germline CDR1 SNHLY, CDR2 FYNNEI. The CDR3 has 14 residues. V was clipped by 5 bases and J by 10 bases; unmatched bases: 8. As DNA, the CDR3 is TGTGCCAGCAGTCGTAAGACTAGCGGGCTCGAGCAGTTCTTC. This translates into CASSRKTSGLEQFF.

Only a few counts were recorded for this clone. The rearrangement joins TRBV5-5 to TRBJ1-3; TRBD1 agrees at 10 bases. V gave up 2 bases and J gave up 2 bases; unmatched junction bases: 4. CDR1 is SGHKS, CDR2 YYEKEE, per germline (reference sequence). The CDR3 covers 16 residues. CDR3 residues: CASSLWDRGTGNTIYF. The CDR3 DNA follows: TGTGCCAGCAGCTTATGGGACAGGGGAACTGGAAACACCATATATTTT.

V usage is TRBV7-2 and J usage is TRBJ1-5; 7 nucleotides agree with TRBD1. The CDR3 totals 15 residues. Germline V gives CDR1 SGHTA, CDR2 FQGNSA. The trim removed 5 bases at V and 6 bases at J, leaving 10 bases unmatched. The DNA for the CDR3 is TGTGCCAGCAGCAAAAGGACAGGAAAAGGTCAGCCCCAGCATTTT. Translated: CASSKRTGKGQPQHF.

The CDR3 here is CASSWDSHTNQPQHF. The CDR3 DNA reads as TGTGCCAGCAGCTGGGACAGCCACACCAATCAGCCCCAGCATTTT. The rearrangement links TRBV5-5 to TRBJ1-5; 7 bases map to TRBD1. This CDR3 has 15 residues. After removal of 3 bases from V and 3 bases from J, the junction contained 6 bases not matched to a gene. The germline CDR1 and CDR2 sequences are SGHKS and YYEKEE (reference sequence).

The J gene is TRBJ2-5, the V gene TRBV10-1; 8 positions agree with TRBD1. In germline, CDR1 is WNHNN, CDR2 SYGVQD (reference sequence). V was clipped by 5 bases and J by 1 base; unmatched bases: 6. The CDR3 has 15 residues. CDR3 residues: CASSSTGAGQETQYF. The CDR3, as DNA: TGCGCCAGCAGTTCGACAGGGGCTGGCCAAGAGACCCAGTACTTC.

The V call is TRBV7-2, the J call TRBJ2-1, with 14 bases identical to TRBD2. The V and J ends lost 5 bases and 0 bases, in that order; junction bases with no gene match: 9. The germline V gene encodes CDR1 SGHTA and CDR2 FQGNSA. This CDR3 comprises 19 residues. CDR3 in DNA: TGTGCCAGCAGCCCACGGACTAGCGGGGGGAAGAGCTCCTACAATGAGCAGTTCTTC. Protein sequence: CASSPRTSGGKSSYNEQFF.

This clone was recorded at least ten times. This sample also contains other DNA sequences that code for the same CDR3. This chain connects TRBV6-1 to TRBJ1-5; D is undetermined. V gave up 2 bases and J gave up 5 bases, with 7 bases separating them. CDR3 length equals 13 residues. From germline, CDR1 is MNHNS and CDR2 SASEGT. The CDR3 region is CASSEQVHQPQHF. Here the CDR3 DNA reads TGTGCCAGCAGTGAACAGGTTCATCAGCCCCAGCATTTT.

The chain couples TRBV27 to TRBJ2-2, with D unresolved. CDR1 is MNHEY and CDR2 is SMNVEV in the germline V gene (reference sequence). The V gene lost 4 bases and the J gene lost 5 bases, with 8 bases spanning the gap. This CDR3 contains 13 residues. DNA for the CDR3: TGTGCCAGCAGTTCCCCTCCGACCGGGGAGCTGTTTTTT. It specifies CASSSPPTGELFF.

The count of this clone is one. The V and J genes are TRBV27 and TRBJ2-1; D not resolved. The CDR3 has 16 residues. The V end was cut by 0 bases, the J end by 5 bases, with 14 bases between. Germline CDR1 and CDR2: MNHEY and SMNVEV (reference sequence). The CDR3 protein is CASSLSYSNTHNEQFF. CDR3 nucleotides: TGTGCCAGCAGTTTATCCTATAGCAATACACACAATGAGCAGTTCTTC.

This chain joins TRBV6-2 or TRBV6-3 and TRBJ1-4, with 9 bases identical to TRBD1. This CDR3 comprises 16 residues. Germline-derived CDR1 and CDR2 are MNHEY and SVGEGT. After removal of 5 bases from V and 10 bases from J, the junction contained 14 bases not matched to a gene. Here the CDR3 reads CASSNQALTGGGKLFF. CDR3 nucleotide sequence: TGTGCCAGCAGTAACCAAGCCTTAACAGGGGGCGGAAAACTGTTTTTT.

This clone was detected a few times. The chain couples TRBV5-4 to TRBJ1-4, with TRBD1 matching 7 bases. The germline CDR1 and CDR2 sequences are SGHNT and YYREEE (reference sequence). With 2 bases clipped from V and 1 base from J, the junction kept 2 bases outside the gene matches. The CDR3 runs 15 residues. The CDR3 nucleotides are TGTGCCAGCAGCTTAGGGGGCTTAACTAATGAAAAACTGTTTTTT. It codes for CASSLGGLTNEKLFF.

The V gene is TRBV28, the J gene TRBJ2-1, with TRBD2 identical over 13 bases. The trim removed 9 bases at V and 7 bases at J, leaving 6 bases unmatched. The CDR3 loop spans 14 amino acids. Germline V gene data show CDR1 as MDHEN and CDR2 as SYDVKM. The CDR3 DNA reads as TGTGCCAGTCAACTAGCGGGAGGGCCAAATGAGCAGTTCTTC. Translated: CASQLAGGPNEQFF. The full variable domain, in which reference TRBV28 and TRBJ2-1 provide the parts outside the CDR3, is DVKVTQSSRYLVKRTGEKVFLECVQDMDHENMFWYRQDPGLGLRLIYFSYDVKMKEKGDIPEGYSVSREKKERFSLILESASTNQTSMYLCASQLAGGPNEQFFGPGTRLTVL.

This clone was counted a single time. The chain combines TRBV7-6 with TRBJ2-5, with 10 bases aligning to TRBD1. V trimming: 1 base; J trimming: 5 bases; junction bases outside the gene matches: 4. The CDR3 sequence is 15 residues long. The germline V gene has CDR1 SGHVS and CDR2 FNYEAQ. CDR3 DNA sequence: TGTGCCAGCAGCTTAGTGGTGACAGGGGGCGAGACCCAGTACTTC. Encoded protein: CASSLVVTGGETQYF.

The chain is built from TRBV7-2 and TRBJ2-3, with TRBD2 identical over 13 bases. The germline gives CDR1 SGHTA, CDR2 FQGNSA. The CDR3 runs to 18 residues. J gave up 0 bases and V 5 bases, and 8 bases lay outside the gene matches. CDR3 in amino acids: CASSQPGLAGLSTDTQYF. The CDR3 DNA reads as TGTGCCAGCAGCCAGCCGGGACTAGCGGGACTTAGCACAGATACGCAGTATTTT.